These 31 T cell receptor beta chains share one sample of origin, sequenced in a study of OX40 agonist ivuxolimab in advanced cancers. The protocol was immunoSEQ multiplex PCR, while the TCRdb copy is restricted to in-frame clones and leaves out a portion. Here the sample spans roughly 28,000 clones, around 83% being singletons. Sequencing used CD4+ or CD8+ T cells sorted from blood, obtained in a trial of the OX40 agonist ivuxolimab. The source of these receptors is an adult with an advanced solid tumor such as melanoma, head and neck, liver or kidney cancer.

Here the CDR3 reads CASSSPGPWANVLTF. The CDR3, as DNA: TGTGCCAGCAGCTCCCCAGGGCCCTGGGCCAACGTCCTGACTTTC. V usage is TRBV11-2 and J usage is TRBJ2-6; D is perhaps TRBD1 (5 bases). Trimming shortened V by 4 bases and J by 5 bases, and 12 bases separated the two germline ends. CDR1 and CDR2 from the germline V gene are SGHAT and FQNNGV. This CDR3 spans 15 amino acids.

This chain uses TRBV6-4 with TRBJ2-2, with a possible D match to TRBD1 (6 bases). Germline lookup yields CDR1 MRHNA and CDR2 SNTAGT. CDR3 length equals 15 residues. V was clipped by 3 bases and J by 0 bases, with 8 bases between them. CDR3 nucleotide sequence: TGTGCCAGCAGTGAAGGACAGTCGAACACCGGGGAGCTGTTTTTT. Translation gives CASSEGQSNTGELFF.

The chain couples TRBV30 to TRBJ1-1; no clear D gene. Trimming pared 0 bases from V and 4 bases from J, leaving 9 bases between. Germline lookup yields CDR1 GTSNPN and CDR2 SVGIG (reference sequence). The CDR3 runs 13 residues. The CDR3 reads CAWSVYEPTEAFF. CDR3 nucleotides: TGTGCCTGGAGTGTCTATGAGCCCACTGAAGCTTTCTTT.

This rearrangement joins TRBV7-9 to TRBJ2-5, with a possible D match to TRBD2 (6 bases). CDR1 and CDR2 from the germline V gene are SEHNR and FQNEAQ (reference sequence). V lost 4 bases, J lost 2 bases, and 11 bases lay in between. This CDR3 comprises 14 residues. CDR3 region: CASSSGLAQETQYF. CDR3 nucleotides: TGTGCCAGCAGCTCGGGACTGGCTCAAGAGACCCAGTACTTC.

This sequence joins TRBV19 and TRBJ2-7; no clear D gene. The CDR3 is 12 residues long. Trimming removed 5 bases from V and 4 bases from J, with 9 bases in between. Germline loops: CDR1 LNHDA, CDR2 SQIVND (reference sequence). The CDR3 DNA reads TGTGCCAGTAGTGTGGACGGTTACGAGCAGTACTTC. This codes for CASSVDGYEQYF.

The chain is built from TRBV9 and TRBJ2-7; 9 bases agree with TRBD1. The CDR3 totals 15 residues. The V gene's germline CDR1 is SGDLS and CDR2 YYNGEE. After removal of 3 bases from V and 2 bases from J, the junction contained 6 bases not matched to a gene. The DNA for the CDR3 is TGTGCCAGCAGCGCGAGGGGACAGGGCGCCTACGAGCAGTACTTC. Amino acids: CASSARGQGAYEQYF.

The chain has TRBV18 and TRBJ1-2; 7 bases fit TRBD1. This CDR3 has 16 residues. The ends lost 6 bases at V and 4 bases at J; junction bases unmatched: 14. Germline V gives CDR1 KGHSH, CDR2 LQKENI. In DNA, the CDR3 is TGTGCCAGCTCGTCATCCCCGGGACAGCTGATCTATGGCTACACCTTC. Its translation is CASSSSPGQLIYGYTF.

A note on this clone: In the same sample, other DNA sequences code for this CDR3. The chain combines TRBV28 with TRBJ1-5, with D uncertain. Germline values: CDR1 MDHEN, CDR2 SYDVKM. The CDR3 runs 13 residues. The ends were cut back, 1 base at V and 0 bases at J, with 1 base in the middle. The CDR3 DNA sequence: TGTGCCAGCAGTTTATATAGCAATCAGCCCCAGCATTTT. Amino acid sequence: CASSLYSNQPQHF. Complete variable domain (other parts from reference TRBV28 and TRBJ1-5): DVKVTQSSRYLVKRTGEKVFLECVQDMDHENMFWYRQDPGLGLRLIYFSYDVKMKEKGDIPEGYSVSREKKERFSLILESASTNQTSMYLCASSLYSNQPQHFGDGTRLSIL.

The rearrangement links TRBV5-6 to TRBJ1-5; perhaps TRBD1 as D (5 bases). This CDR3 has 15 residues. From germline, CDR1 is SGHDT and CDR2 YYEEEE. V was shortened by 0 bases and J by 2 bases, with 9 bases between the two germline ends. The CDR3 nucleotides read TGTGCCAGCAGCTTGGGAGACAGAGGCAATCAGCCCCAGCATTTT. Residues: CASSLGDRGNQPQHF.

V usage is TRBV4-1 and J usage is TRBJ2-3; no clear D. The CDR3 length is 14 residues. V was cut by 0 bases and J by 2 bases, with 6 bases left in between. The germline gives CDR1 MGHRA, CDR2 YSYEKL. This CDR3 reads CASSQDLNTDTQYF. CDR3 nucleotide sequence: TGCGCCAGCAGCCAAGACCTCAACACAGATACGCAGTATTTT.

Only a few counts were recorded for this clone. This chain joins TRBV18 and TRBJ2-7; D perhaps matches TRBD1 (8 bases). CDR3 length equals 15 residues. Germline CDR1 and CDR2: KGHSH and LQKENI. The ends were cut back, 4 bases at V and 4 bases at J, with 17 bases in the middle. DNA for the CDR3: TGTGCCAGCTCACTCAATTACAGGGGGGGATACGAGCAGTACTTC. It specifies CASSLNYRGGYEQYF.

The gene calls are TRBV4-2 and TRBJ2-3, with 12 bases that match TRBD2. The V gene's germline CDR1 is LGHNA and CDR2 YNFKEQ. Losses at the gene ends were 4 bases for V and 2 bases for J; bases not matched to a gene: 4. The CDR3 is 16 residues long. CDR3 sequence: CASSLRTSGITDTQYF. Written as DNA, the CDR3 is TGTGCCAGCAGCCTACGGACTAGCGGGATCACAGATACGCAGTATTTT.

The chain is built from TRBV19 and TRBJ2-1; TRBD1 matches at 7 bases. After removal of 1 base from V and 8 bases from J, the junction contained 8 bases not matched to a gene. Germline CDR1 and CDR2: LNHDA and SQIVND (reference sequence). The CDR3 runs 15 residues. CDR3 residues: CASSIGETGLYEQFF. The CDR3 DNA reads as TGTGCCAGTAGTATAGGGGAGACAGGGTTATATGAGCAGTTCTTC.

V is TRBV29-1 and J is TRBJ2-2; D is uncertain. CDR3 length equals 13 residues. Germline lookup yields CDR1 SQVTM and CDR2 ANQGSEA. Trimming pared 0 bases from V and 9 bases from J, leaving 11 bases between. The CDR3 region has the DNA TGCAGCGTTGAAGATCGGTCGTCAAGGGAGCTGTTTTTT. Translated, it gives CSVEDRSSRELFF.

This chain connects TRBV6-5 to TRBJ2-7; a weak D match, TRBD1 (5 bases). Germline loops: CDR1 MNHEY, CDR2 SVGAGI. The CDR3 sequence is 15 residues long. V lost 6 bases, J lost 0 bases, and 15 bases lay in between. Written as DNA, the CDR3 is TGTGCCAGCAGATTTAAAGGGGTCGGCTCCTACGAGCAGTACTTC. Its translation: CASRFKGVGSYEQYF.

The V call is TRBV6-5, the J call TRBJ2-7, with D hard to call. V lost 0 bases, J lost 2 bases, and 8 bases lay in between. Germline V gene sequence: CDR1 MNHEY, CDR2 SVGAGI. The length of the CDR3 is 14 residues. In DNA, the CDR3 is TGTGCCAGCAGTTACTCGGGTTGGACCTACGAGCAGTACTTC. It specifies CASSYSGWTYEQYF.

The rearrangement links TRBV7-2 to TRBJ1-1; D remains ambiguous. Between the trimmed V and J ends, which lost 3 bases and 1 base, there was a span of 6 bases. This CDR3 is 13 amino acids long. In germline, CDR1 is SGHTA, CDR2 FQGNSA. CDR3 protein: CASSLYENTEAFF. The CDR3 DNA reads as TGTGCCAGCAGCTTGTACGAGAACACTGAAGCTTTCTTT. The variable domain in full, completed from reference TRBV7-2 and TRBJ1-1, reads GAGVSQSPSNKVTEKGKDVELRCDPISGHTALYWYRQSLGQGLEFLIYFQGNSAPDKSGLPSDRFSAERTGGSVSTLTIQRTQQEDSAVYLCASSLYENTEAFFGQGTRLTVV.

The chain joins TRBV27 to TRBJ1-1; D remains ambiguous. This CDR3 comprises 13 residues. Trimming removed 5 bases from V and 1 base from J, with 8 bases in between. Germline CDR1 and CDR2: MNHEY and SMNVEV (reference sequence). This CDR3 is CASSLSKNTEAFF. The CDR3 nucleotides are TGTGCCAGCAGTCTTTCTAAGAACACTGAAGCTTTCTTT.

The chain couples TRBV11-3 to TRBJ2-1; no definite D call. The CDR3 extends over 12 amino acids. V lost 0 bases, J lost 10 bases, and 7 bases lay in between. CDR1 SGHNT and CDR2 YENEEA come from the germline V gene. In DNA form, the CDR3 reads TGTGCCAGCAGCTTAGAAGGCGAAGAGCAGTTCTTC. Translating it yields CASSLEGEEQFF.

The chain links TRBV4-1 to TRBJ2-5; TRBD2 might be the D (6 bases). The germline V and J ends were trimmed by 0 bases and 3 bases, with 26 bases remaining between them. The CDR3 runs to 20 residues. Germline assignment: CDR1 MGHRA and CDR2 YSYEKL. CDR3 protein: CASSQDFPPLGGSGKETQYF. CDR3 nucleotide sequence: TGCGCCAGCAGCCAAGATTTCCCCCCCTTGGGGGGAAGTGGAAAAGAGACCCAGTACTTC.

This rearrangement joins TRBV5-1 to TRBJ2-7; 12 bases align to TRBD2. The CDR3 runs to 15 residues. V shed 4 bases and J 6 bases; nucleotides not matched to a gene: 8. Per germline, CDR1 SGHRS and CDR2 YFSETQ. CDR3 bases: TGCGCCAGCAGCCCCTCTAGCGGGAGGGCCGCCGAGCAGTACTTC. This encodes CASSPSSGRAAEQYF.

The CDR3 region is CASSSLGWGLFF. Here the CDR3 DNA reads TGTGCCAGCAGTTCCCTGGGGTGGGGACTGTTTTTT. This sequence joins TRBV28 and TRBJ1-4; no definite D call. The CDR3 runs 12 residues. Per germline, CDR1 MDHEN and CDR2 SYDVKM. Trimming left V 4 bases short and J 13 bases short, with 13 bases between.

This sequence joins TRBV6-1 and TRBJ1-1; D is unclear. Looked up from germline, CDR1 is MNHNS and CDR2 is SASEGT. The CDR3 contains 15 residues. V lost 0 bases, J lost 4 bases, and 12 bases lay in between. CDR3 sequence reads: CASSEAQVYSTEAFF. Here the CDR3 DNA reads TGTGCCAGCAGTGAAGCCCAGGTCTATAGCACTGAAGCTTTCTTT.

The chain uses TRBV5-1 and TRBJ1-1, with 9 bases lining up with TRBD1. V was clipped by 2 bases and J by 4 bases; unmatched bases: 9. The CDR3 is 16 amino acids. The germline V gene encodes CDR1 SGHRS and CDR2 YFSETQ. The DNA for the CDR3 is TGCGCCAGCAGCTTCAAATGGACAGGGGCCATCACTGAAGCTTTCTTT. As protein: CASSFKWTGAITEAFF.

The gene calls are TRBV4-2 and TRBJ2-1, with TRBD2 as a possible D gene (6 bases). The V gene's germline CDR1 is LGHNA and CDR2 YNFKEQ. Trimming cost V 0 bases and J 8 bases, with 14 bases left between them. There are 15 residues in the CDR3. The CDR3 nucleotides are TGTGCCAGCAGCCAAGAAGGGCTAGCGTGGGATGAGCAGTTCTTC. Translation: CASSQEGLAWDEQFF.

The chain uses TRBV27 and TRBJ2-7; 8 nucleotides agree with TRBD1. The V segment lost 4 bases and the J segment 0 bases; nucleotides outside the gene matches: 14. The germline CDR1 and CDR2 sequences are MNHEY and SMNVEV (reference sequence). The CDR3 length is 18 residues. The CDR3 DNA sequence: TGTGCCAGCAGTTCCGTAGGGACAGGCCACTTCCTCTCCTACGAGCAGTACTTC. It codes for CASSSVGTGHFLSYEQYF.

In regard to this clone: Other DNA sequences in this specimen translate into the identical CDR3. The chain has TRBV9 and TRBJ2-4, with D perhaps matching TRBD1 or TRBD2 (5 bases each). Looked up from germline, CDR1 is SGDLS and CDR2 is YYNGEE. The germline V and J ends were trimmed by 0 bases and 8 bases, with 12 bases remaining between them. The CDR3 loop spans 14 amino acids. CDR3 protein: CASSVAYRGDIQYF. As DNA, the CDR3 is TGTGCCAGCAGCGTAGCTTATAGAGGGGACATTCAGTACTTC.

The chain joins TRBV7-6 to TRBJ2-7, with D possibly being TRBD1 or TRBD2 (5 bases each). Germline CDR1 reads SGHVS; CDR2 reads FNYEAQ. The V end lost 5 bases, the J end lost 3 bases, and 14 bases lay between the germline ends. This CDR3 is 14 amino acids long. CDR3 coding DNA: TGTGCCAGCAGCCCACGGGACCGCCGCTACGAGCAGTACTTC. Translated: CASSPRDRRYEQYF.

This rearrangement joins TRBV2 to TRBJ1-5; 10 positions match TRBD1. The length of the CDR3 is 16 residues. Germline assignment: CDR1 SNHLY and CDR2 FYNNEI. Trimming removed 6 bases from V and 1 base from J; junction bases left unmatched: 6. For the CDR3, the DNA is TGTGCCAGCAGGGACAGGGGGGGTGCCAGCAATCAGCCCCAGCATTTT. Its translation is CASRDRGGASNQPQHF.

The V and J genes are TRBV9 and TRBJ2-1; D unresolved. Germline-derived CDR1 and CDR2 are SGDLS and YYNGEE. V lost 0 bases to trimming and J lost 4 bases, with 8 bases between them. The CDR3 is made up of 14 amino acids. CDR3 sequence reads: CASSVALRYNEQFF. The CDR3 nucleotides are TGTGCCAGCAGCGTAGCTCTGAGATACAATGAGCAGTTCTTC.

This sequence joins TRBV28 and TRBJ1-5, with no clear D. Trimming took off 2 bases at V and 7 bases at J, with 6 bases between the two ends. The CDR3 loop spans 12 amino acids. CDR1 and CDR2 from the germline V gene are MDHEN and SYDVKM. The CDR3 DNA is TGTGCCAGCAGTTTAGGAGGGCAGCCCCAGCATTTT. Translating gives CASSLGGQPQHF.